Listed here is a single T cell receptor beta chain. Its target is not known. CDR3 length: 15 residues. V was pared by 5 bases and J by 3 bases, with 17 bases between. CDR1 is SGHKS and CDR2 is YYEKEE in the germline V gene (reference sequence). The record originates from a study of T-cell memory formation after mild COVID-19. Across the whole study: Across donors, TCR clusters were largely donor specific.

Study outcomes and limitations: Clones that contracted from day 15 to 85 were balanced CD4/CD8, while later expanders leaned CD4+. Contracting CD8+ clones were enriched in EMRA, CD4+ mainly in CM and EM. Researchers found some responding clones in pre-infection memory, a sign that cross-reactive memory joined.

TCRdb reanalysed the 5' RACE reads using MiXCR and keeps one entry per CDR3 protein. The table records about 190,000 distinct CDR3 sequences, around 25% of them present only once. The rearrangement links TRBV5-5 to TRBJ1-1; D perhaps matches TRBD1 (5 bases). Sample: PBMCs or a T cell subset sorted from them (not recorded which). The receptor was isolated from an adult woman who had mild COVID-19 (a few samples of this study predate the infection). Cell type and time point are not known. CDR3 in amino acids: CASRSEGRVHTEAFF. Written as DNA, the CDR3 is TGTGCCAGCAGATCGGAGGGCAGGGTGCACACTGAAGCTTTCTTT. Filled out from reference TRBV5-5 and TRBJ1-1, the complete variable domain reads DAGVTQSPTHLIKTRGQQVTLRCSPISGHKSVSWYQQVLGQGPQFIFQYYEKEERGRGNFPDRFSARQFPNYSSELNVNALLLGDSALYLCASRSEGRVHTEAFFGQGTRLTVV.